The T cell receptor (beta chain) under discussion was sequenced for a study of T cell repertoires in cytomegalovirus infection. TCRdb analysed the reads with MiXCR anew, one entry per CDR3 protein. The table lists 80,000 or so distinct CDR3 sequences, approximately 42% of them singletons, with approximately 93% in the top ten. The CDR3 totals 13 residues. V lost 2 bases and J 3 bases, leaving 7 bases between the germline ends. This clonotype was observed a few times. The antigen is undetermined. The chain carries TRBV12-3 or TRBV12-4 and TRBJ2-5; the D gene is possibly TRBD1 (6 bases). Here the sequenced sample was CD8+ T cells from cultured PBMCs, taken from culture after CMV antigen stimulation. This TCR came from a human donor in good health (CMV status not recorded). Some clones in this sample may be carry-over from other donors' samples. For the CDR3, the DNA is TGTGCCAGCAGTTTACCAGGGGAAGAGACCCAGTACTTC. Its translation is CASSLPGEETQYF.